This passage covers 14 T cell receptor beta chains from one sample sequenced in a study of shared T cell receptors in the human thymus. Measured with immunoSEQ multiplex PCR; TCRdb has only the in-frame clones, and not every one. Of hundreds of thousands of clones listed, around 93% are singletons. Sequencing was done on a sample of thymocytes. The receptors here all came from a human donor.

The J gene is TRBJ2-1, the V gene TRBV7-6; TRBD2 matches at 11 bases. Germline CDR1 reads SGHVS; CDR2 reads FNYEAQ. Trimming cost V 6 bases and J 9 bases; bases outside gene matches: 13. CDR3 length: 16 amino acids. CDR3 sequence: CASRPLAGDGPREQFF. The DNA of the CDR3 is TGTGCCAGCAGACCACTAGCGGGAGATGGCCCCCGTGAGCAGTTCTTC.

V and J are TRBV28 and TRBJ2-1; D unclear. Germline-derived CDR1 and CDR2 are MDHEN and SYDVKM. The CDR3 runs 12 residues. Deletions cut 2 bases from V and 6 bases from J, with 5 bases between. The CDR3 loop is CASSLRLNEQFF. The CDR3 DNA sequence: TGTGCCAGCAGTTTACGGCTCAATGAGCAGTTCTTC.

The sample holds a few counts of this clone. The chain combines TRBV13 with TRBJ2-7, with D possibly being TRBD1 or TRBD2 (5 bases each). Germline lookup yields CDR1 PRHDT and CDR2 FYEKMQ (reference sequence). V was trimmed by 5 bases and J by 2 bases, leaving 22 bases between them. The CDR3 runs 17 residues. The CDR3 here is CASSKPPPGTGAYEQYF. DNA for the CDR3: TGTGCCAGCAGCAAGCCTCCTCCCGGGACCGGAGCCTACGAGCAGTACTTC.

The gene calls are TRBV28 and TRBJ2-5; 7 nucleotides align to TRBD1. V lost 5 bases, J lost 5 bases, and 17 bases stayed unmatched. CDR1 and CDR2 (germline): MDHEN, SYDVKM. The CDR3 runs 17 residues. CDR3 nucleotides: TGTGCCAGCAGTCCCCGTCCTTGGGACAGCCCTGGGGAGACCCAGTACTTC. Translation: CASSPRPWDSPGETQYF.

The CDR3 is CASSLGAGNTEAFF. CDR3 in DNA: TGTGCCAGCAGCTTAGGGGCAGGTAACACTGAAGCTTTCTTT. The V call is TRBV7-3, the J call TRBJ1-1; D is perhaps TRBD1 (5 bases). The ends were cut back, 2 bases at V and 2 bases at J, with 9 bases in the middle. Germline V gene data show CDR1 as SGHTA and CDR2 as FQGTGA. The CDR3 runs to 14 residues.

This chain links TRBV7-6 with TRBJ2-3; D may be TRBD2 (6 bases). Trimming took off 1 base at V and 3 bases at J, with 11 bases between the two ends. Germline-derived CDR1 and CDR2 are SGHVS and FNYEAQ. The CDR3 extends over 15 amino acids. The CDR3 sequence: CASSLDGGSTDTQYF. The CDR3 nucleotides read TGTGCCAGCAGCTTAGACGGAGGGTCAACAGATACGCAGTATTTT.

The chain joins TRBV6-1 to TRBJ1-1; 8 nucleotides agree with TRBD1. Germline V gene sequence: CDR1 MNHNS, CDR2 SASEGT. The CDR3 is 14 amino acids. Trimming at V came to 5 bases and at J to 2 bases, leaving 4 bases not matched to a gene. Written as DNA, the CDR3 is TGTGCCAGCAGTTCACAGGGGGAAAACACTGAAGCTTTCTTT. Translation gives CASSSQGENTEAFF.

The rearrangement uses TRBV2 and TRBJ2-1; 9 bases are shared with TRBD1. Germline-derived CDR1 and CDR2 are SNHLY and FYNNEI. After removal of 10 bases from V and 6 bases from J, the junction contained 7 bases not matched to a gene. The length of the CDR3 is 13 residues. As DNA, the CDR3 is TGTGCCACAGGACAGGGGACGATCAATGAGCAGTTCTTC. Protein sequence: CATGQGTINEQFF.

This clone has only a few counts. The CDR3 here is CASSEIGTLNIQYF. The CDR3 coding sequence is TGCGCCAGCAGTGAGATAGGGACGTTAAACATTCAGTACTTC. V usage is TRBV10-1 and J usage is TRBJ2-4, with D possibly being TRBD1 or TRBD2 (5 bases each). The germline V gene encodes CDR1 WNHNN and CDR2 SYGVQD (reference sequence). The V gene lost 2 bases and the J gene lost 6 bases, with 11 bases spanning the gap. The CDR3 is made up of 14 amino acids.

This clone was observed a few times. This chain's CDR3 is CASSDGGVGNTIYF. The CDR3 DNA reads as TGTGCCAGCAGCGACGGAGGGGTTGGAAACACCATATATTTT. V usage is TRBV6-5 and J usage is TRBJ1-3, with D possibly matching TRBD1 (5 bases). V lost 6 bases, J lost 3 bases, and 12 bases lay in between. The CDR3 runs to 14 residues. Germline lookup yields CDR1 MNHEY and CDR2 SVGAGI.

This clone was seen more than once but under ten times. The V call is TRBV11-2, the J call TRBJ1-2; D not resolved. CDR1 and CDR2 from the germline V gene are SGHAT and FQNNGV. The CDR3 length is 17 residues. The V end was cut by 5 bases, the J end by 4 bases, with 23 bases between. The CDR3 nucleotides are TGTGCCAGCAGCCCCCGGGAGCCCCTTGATGTCCGCTATGGCTACACCTTC. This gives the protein CASSPREPLDVRYGYTF.

CDR3 DNA: TGTGCCAGTAGTACTGGAGGAGACGGGGCAGATACGCAGTATTTT. Its translation is CASSTGGDGADTQYF. The chain carries TRBV19 and TRBJ2-3, with D possibly matching TRBD2 (5 bases). The CDR3 extends over 15 amino acids. CDR1 and CDR2 from the germline V gene are LNHDA and SQIVND (reference sequence). V lost 4 bases and J 4 bases, leaving 15 bases between the germline ends.

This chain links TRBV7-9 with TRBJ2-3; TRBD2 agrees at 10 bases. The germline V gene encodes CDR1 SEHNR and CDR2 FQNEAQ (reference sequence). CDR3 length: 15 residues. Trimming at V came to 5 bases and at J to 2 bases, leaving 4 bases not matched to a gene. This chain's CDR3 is CASSNGLADTDTQYF. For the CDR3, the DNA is TGTGCCAGCAGCAACGGACTAGCGGACACAGATACGCAGTATTTT.

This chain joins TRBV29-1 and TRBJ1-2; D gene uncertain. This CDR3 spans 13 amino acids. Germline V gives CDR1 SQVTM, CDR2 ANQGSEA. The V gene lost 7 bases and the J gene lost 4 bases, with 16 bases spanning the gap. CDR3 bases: TGCAGCGATCTAAGCCGGGCTCCCTATGGCTACACCTTC. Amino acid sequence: CSDLSRAPYGYTF. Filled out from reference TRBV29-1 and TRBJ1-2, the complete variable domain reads SAVISQKPSRDICQRGTSLTIQCQVDSQVTMMFWYRQQPGQSLTLIATANQGSEATYESGFVIDKFPISRPNLTFSTLTVSNMSPEDSSIYLCSDLSRAPYGYTFGSGTRLTVV.